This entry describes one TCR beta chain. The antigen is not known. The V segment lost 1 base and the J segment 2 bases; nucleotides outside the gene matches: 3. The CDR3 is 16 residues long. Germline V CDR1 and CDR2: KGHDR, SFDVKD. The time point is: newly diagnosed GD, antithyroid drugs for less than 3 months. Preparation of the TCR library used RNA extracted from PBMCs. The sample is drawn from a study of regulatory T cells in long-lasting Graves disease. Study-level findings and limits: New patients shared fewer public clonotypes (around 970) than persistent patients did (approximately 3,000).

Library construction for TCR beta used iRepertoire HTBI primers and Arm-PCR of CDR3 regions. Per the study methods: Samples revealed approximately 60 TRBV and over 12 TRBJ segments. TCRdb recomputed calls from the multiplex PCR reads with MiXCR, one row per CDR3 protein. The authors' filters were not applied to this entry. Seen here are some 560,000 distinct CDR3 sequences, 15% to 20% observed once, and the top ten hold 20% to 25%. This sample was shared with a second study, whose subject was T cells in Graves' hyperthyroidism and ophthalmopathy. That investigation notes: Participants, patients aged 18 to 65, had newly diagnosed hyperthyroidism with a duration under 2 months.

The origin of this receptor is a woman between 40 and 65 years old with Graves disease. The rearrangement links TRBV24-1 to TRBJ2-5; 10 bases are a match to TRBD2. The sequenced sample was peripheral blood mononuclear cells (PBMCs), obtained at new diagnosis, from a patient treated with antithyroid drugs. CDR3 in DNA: TGTGCCACCAGTGATTTAGGGACTAGCGAGCAAGAGACCCAGTACTTC. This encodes CATSDLGTSEQETQYF.